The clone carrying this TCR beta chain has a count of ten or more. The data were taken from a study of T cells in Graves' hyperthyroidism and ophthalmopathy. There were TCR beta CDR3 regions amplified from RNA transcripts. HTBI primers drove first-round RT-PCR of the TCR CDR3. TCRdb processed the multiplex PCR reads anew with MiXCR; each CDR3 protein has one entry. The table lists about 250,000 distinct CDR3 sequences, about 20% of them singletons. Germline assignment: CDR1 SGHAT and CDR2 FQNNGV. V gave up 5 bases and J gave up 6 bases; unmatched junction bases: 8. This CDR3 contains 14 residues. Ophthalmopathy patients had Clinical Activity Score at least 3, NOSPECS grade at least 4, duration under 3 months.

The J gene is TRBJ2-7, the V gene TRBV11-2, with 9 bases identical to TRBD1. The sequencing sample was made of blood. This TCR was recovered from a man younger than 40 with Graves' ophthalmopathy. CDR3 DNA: TGTGCCAGCAGCACCGGGACAGGGTCGGGCGAGCAGTACTTC. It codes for CASSTGTGSGEQYF.